This note documents a single TCR beta chain sequence. No antigen is known for it. These data come from a study of shared clonotypes between healthy human individuals. In the study overall: A donor's plate count was three for CD4 naive and three for CD4 memory; CD8 naive had two and CD8 memory one.

Assay: immunoSEQ multiplex PCR; the TCRdb copy retains only in-frame clones and omits some. The sample shows about 2.4 million clones, 93% of them seen only once. Findings of the study overall: Naive subsets, compared against memory subsets, generally had larger estimated richness values.

Germline assignment: CDR1 SGHRS and CDR2 YFSETQ. The CDR3 sequence is 16 residues long. V shed 2 bases and J 2 bases; nucleotides not matched to a gene: 4. Donors were healthy HIV-negative adults without recently reported acute infections or vaccinations. The chain joins TRBV5-1 to TRBJ1-3; 10 bases line up with TRBD1. The source material was naive CD4+ T cells from PBMCs. The subset here: CD45RA+ positively selected. The sequence was obtained from a man between 18 and 29 years old in good health. Some clones in this sample may be carry-over from other donors' samples. The CDR3 here is CASSLPGQGTGNTIYF. The CDR3 bases are TGCGCCAGCAGCTTACCGGGACAGGGGACTGGAAACACCATATATTTT.